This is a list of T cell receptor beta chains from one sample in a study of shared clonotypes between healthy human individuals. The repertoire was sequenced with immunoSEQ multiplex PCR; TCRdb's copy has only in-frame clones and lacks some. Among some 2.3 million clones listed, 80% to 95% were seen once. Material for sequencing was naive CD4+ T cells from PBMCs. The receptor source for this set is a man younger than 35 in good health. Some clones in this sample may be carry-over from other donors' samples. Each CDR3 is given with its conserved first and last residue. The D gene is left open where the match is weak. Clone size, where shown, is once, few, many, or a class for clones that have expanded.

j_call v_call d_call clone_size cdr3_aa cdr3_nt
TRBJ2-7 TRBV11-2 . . CASSLVGMIYEQYF TGTGCCAGCAGCTTAGTGGGGATGATCTACGAGCAGTACTTC
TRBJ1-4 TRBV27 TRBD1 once CASSFLQTGPEKLFF TGTGCCAGCAGTTTCCTCCAGACAGGGCCCGAAAAACTGTTTTTT
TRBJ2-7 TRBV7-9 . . CASSLAGTKVYEQYF TGTGCCAGCAGCCTCGCCGGGACAAAAGTTTACGAGCAGTACTTC
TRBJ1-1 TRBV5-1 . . CASSSLGATEAFF TGCGCCAGCAGCTCACTCGGGGCCACTGAAGCTTTCTTT
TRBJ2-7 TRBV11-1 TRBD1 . CASSPDRGPSWGSYEQYF TGTGCCAGCAGCCCGGACAGGGGCCCCTCCTGGGGCTCCTACGAGCAGTACTTC
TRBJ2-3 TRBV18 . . CASSDTPSTDTQYF TGTGCCAGCTCAGACACTCCGAGCACAGATACGCAGTATTTT
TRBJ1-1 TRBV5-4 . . CASSPVRGTEAFF TGTGCCAGCAGCCCGGTGCGGGGTACGGAAGCTTTCTTT
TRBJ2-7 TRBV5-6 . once CASSSFYEQYF TGTGCCAGCAGCAGCTTCTACGAGCAGTACTTC
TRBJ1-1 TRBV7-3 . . CASSLGPVGLHAEAFF TGTGCCAGCAGCTTAGGGCCCGTAGGTTTGCATGCTGAAGCTTTCTTT
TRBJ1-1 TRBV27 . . CASSPLFWGLNTEAFF TGTGCCAGCAGCCCTTTGTTCTGGGGGCTGAACACTGAAGCTTTCTTT
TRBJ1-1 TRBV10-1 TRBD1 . CASSPGGVWTEAFF TGCGCCAGCAGTCCAGGGGGGGTGTGGACTGAAGCTTTCTTT
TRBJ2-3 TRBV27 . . CASSLSTAGWDTQYF TGTGCCAGCAGTTTATCGACGGCAGGGTGGGATACGCAGTATTTT
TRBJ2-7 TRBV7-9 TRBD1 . CASSLTPDRGFGYEQYF TGTGCCAGCAGCTTAACTCCGGACAGGGGTTTTGGTTACGAGCAGTACTTC
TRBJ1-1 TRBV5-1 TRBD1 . CASSVDRLNTEAFF TGCGCCAGCAGCGTGGACAGGTTGAACACTGAAGCTTTCTTT
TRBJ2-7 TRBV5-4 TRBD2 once CASSLAATSGSLEQYF TGTGCCAGCAGCCTTGCTGCGACTAGCGGGAGTCTCGAGCAGTACTTC
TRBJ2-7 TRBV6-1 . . CASSWPMGHEQYF TGTGCCAGCAGTTGGCCCATGGGCCACGAGCAGTACTTC
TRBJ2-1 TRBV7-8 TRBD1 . CASSLFRDRYNEQFF TGTGCCAGCAGCTTATTCCGGGACAGGTACAATGAGCAGTTCTTC
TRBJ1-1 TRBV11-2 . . CASSLDRVAAGAFF TGTGCCAGCAGCTTAGACAGGGTTGCAGCTGGGGCTTTCTTT
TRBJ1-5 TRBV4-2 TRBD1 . CASSQEQGSNQPQHF TGTGCCAGCAGCCAAGAACAGGGGTCCAATCAGCCCCAGCATTTT
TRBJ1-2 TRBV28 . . CASSLWTDTNYGYTF TGTGCCAGCAGCCTATGGACAGACACTAACTATGGCTACACCTTC
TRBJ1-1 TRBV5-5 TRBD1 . CASLTGANMNTEAFF TGTGCCAGCCTCACAGGGGCTAACATGAACACTGAAGCTTTCTTT
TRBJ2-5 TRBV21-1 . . CASSPWTGGEETQYF TGTGCCAGCAGCCCCTGGACAGGGGGCGAAGAGACCCAGTACTTC
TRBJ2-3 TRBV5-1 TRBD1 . CASSLGTADPGDTQYF TGCGCCAGCAGCCTCGGGACAGCCGACCCAGGGGATACGCAGTATTTT
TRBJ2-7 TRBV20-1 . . CSSERGREQYF TGCAGTTCTGAACGGGGCCGGGAGCAGTACTTC
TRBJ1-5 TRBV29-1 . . CSVGTAGNQPQHF TGCAGCGTTGGGACGGCTGGCAATCAGCCCCAGCATTTT
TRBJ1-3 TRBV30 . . CAWSLGVSGNTIYF TGTGCCTGGAGCCTGGGAGTCTCTGGAAACACCATATATTTT
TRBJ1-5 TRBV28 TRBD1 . CASTGRGYSNQPQHF TGTGCCAGCACGGGCAGGGGGTATAGCAATCAGCCCCAGCATTTT
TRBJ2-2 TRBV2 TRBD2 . CASTSGRNTGELFF TGTGCCAGCACGAGCGGGAGGAACACCGGGGAGCTGTTTTTT
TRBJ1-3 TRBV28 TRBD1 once CASTTTDRDRFSGNTIYF TGTGCCAGCACCACAACAGACAGGGACCGCTTCTCTGGAAACACCATATATTTT